A selection of T cell receptor beta chains follows, all from one sample in a study of cytomegalovirus exposure and HLA in healthy donors. Here immunoSEQ multiplex PCR was the method, and the copy in TCRdb shows in-frame clones only, minus some. The sample carries roughly 130,000 clones, roughly 86% recorded once. Sample: PBMCs. These receptors came from a man aged 30 to 39 in good health and CMV-seronegative. CDR3s include the opening cysteine and the closing phenylalanine or tryptophan. A D gene is named only where the DNA matches it firmly. Some rows mark clone size as missing; the rest say once, few, many or name a class of expanded clone.

clone_size j_call d_call v_call cdr3_aa cdr3_nt
. TRBJ1-2 . TRBV19 CASSFMSPGNYGYTF TGTGCCAGTAGTTTTATGAGTCCGGGTAACTATGGCTACACCTTC
. TRBJ1-3 . TRBV5-1 CASSLDQGSGNTIYF TGCGCCAGCAGCTTGGATCAGGGCTCTGGAAACACCATATATTTT
. TRBJ1-1 . TRBV20-1 CSAHWETEAFF TGCAGTGCCCACTGGGAGACTGAAGCTTTCTTT
. TRBJ2-5 . TRBV15 CATSRDLGGREQETQYF TGTGCCACCAGCAGAGATCTAGGGGGACGAGAGCAAGAGACCCAGTACTTC
. TRBJ2-7 TRBD1 TRBV30 CAWSTVPGGWGYEQYF TGTGCCTGGAGTACCGTCCCAGGGGGCTGGGGCTACGAGCAGTACTTC
. TRBJ1-2 . TRBV21-1 CASSKDRYGYTF TGTGCCAGCAGCAAAGACAGGTATGGCTACACCTTC
. TRBJ1-2 . TRBV5-1 CASSLAGGVGQYGYTF TGCGCCAGCAGCTTGGCCGGCGGGGTGGGTCAGTATGGCTACACCTTC
. TRBJ2-7 TRBD1 TRBV5-1 CASSFTGDSYEQYF TGCGCCAGCAGCTTTACAGGGGACTCCTACGAGCAGTACTTC
once TRBJ2-2 TRBD2 TRBV18 CASSPSVAGGNTGELFF TGTGCCAGCTCACCATCGGTAGCGGGAGGGAACACCGGGGAGCTGTTTTTT
. TRBJ1-4 . TRBV5-1 CASSFVGATNEKLFF TGCGCCAGCAGCTTCGTAGGGGCAACTAATGAAAAACTGTTTTTT
. TRBJ2-7 . TRBV21-1 CASSKVSRERYF TGTGCCAGCAGCAAAGTCTCGCGGGAGCGGTACTTC
. TRBJ2-1 TRBD2 TRBV4-3 CASSQDLAEAYNEQFF TGCGCCAGCAGCCAAGATCTAGCGGAGGCCTACAATGAGCAGTTCTTC
. TRBJ1-1 TRBD1 TRBV5-1 CASSLGGAFNTEAFF TGCGCCAGCAGCTTAGGGGGCGCATTTAACACTGAAGCTTTCTTT
once TRBJ2-2 TRBD2 TRBV4-3 CASGLAGNTGELFF TGCGCCAGTGGACTAGCGGGTAACACCGGGGAGCTGTTTTTT
. TRBJ2-3 TRBD2 TRBV9 CASSVVFGSSGGTDTQYF TGTGCCAGCAGCGTAGTTTTCGGTTCTAGCGGGGGAACAGATACGCAGTATTTT
. TRBJ2-5 TRBD2 TRBV7-2 CASSSTSGRQTQYF TGTGCCAGCAGCTCGACTAGCGGGAGGCAGACCCAGTACTTC
. TRBJ2-3 TRBD2 TRBV7-3 CASSSRTSVGDTQYF TGTGCCAGCAGCTCCCGGACTAGCGTTGGAGATACGCAGTATTTT
. TRBJ2-5 TRBD2 TRBV5-1 CASSLAGLGAPETQYF TGCGCCAGCAGCTTGGCGGGACTAGGGGCCCCGGAGACCCAGTACTTC
once TRBJ1-2 . TRBV5-1 CASSGEGGYGYTF TGCGCCAGCAGCGGAGAAGGAGGATATGGCTACACCTTC
. TRBJ2-2 TRBD1 TRBV18 CASSPSITGGTPGELFF TGTGCCAGCTCCCCGAGTATCACAGGGGGAACACCCGGGGAGCTGTTTTTT
. TRBJ2-5 TRBD1 TRBV30 CAWSVRQGVETQYF TGTGCCTGGAGTGTACGACAGGGTGTCGAGACCCAGTACTTC
. TRBJ2-1 . TRBV5-1 CASSSTRTYSYNEQFF TGCGCCAGCAGCTCGACGAGGACTTATTCCTACAATGAGCAGTTCTTC
once TRBJ2-5 . TRBV7-2 CASSLLGETQYF TGTGCCAGCAGCTTACTAGGAGAGACCCAGTACTTC
. TRBJ2-1 TRBD1 TRBV7-9 CASTGSMTGLTEQFF TGTGCCAGCACCGGATCTATGACAGGGCTAACTGAGCAGTTCTTC
. TRBJ1-2 TRBD1 TRBV6-5 CASSYSPGGRHYGYTF TGTGCCAGCAGTTACTCGCCAGGGGGCCGTCACTATGGCTACACCTTC
few TRBJ2-7 TRBD2 TRBV9 CASSEGGRRNEQYF TGTGCCAGCAGCGAAGGCGGGAGGAGGAACGAGCAGTACTTC
. TRBJ2-1 . TRBV2 CASSERWEDRSLGNEQFF TGTGCCAGCAGTGAAAGGTGGGAGGATCGAAGTTTGGGCAATGAGCAGTTCTTC
. TRBJ2-5 . TRBV5-1 CASSLWAGEETQYF TGCGCCAGCAGCTTGTGGGCAGGGGAGGAGACCCAGTACTTC